This T cell receptor beta chain was profiled in a study of cytomegalovirus exposure and HLA in healthy donors. Researchers ran the PCR with 60 Vbeta and 13 Jbeta primers. Clones were read by immunoSEQ multiplex PCR, and TCRdb kept only the in-frame ones, dropping some. Among 75,000 to 100,000 clones listed, 75% to 85% were seen once. Details on this clone: Its antigen is undetermined.

Points from the study as a whole: TCR beta V- and J-gene trimming, according to a later analysis, was linked to a missense DCLRE1C variant. It was reported that the classifier diagnosed cytomegalovirus status with high specificity and sensitivity in both the original and validation cohorts.

Trimming stripped 4 bases from V and 4 bases from J, with 8 bases between. CDR3 length equals 12 residues. The germline CDR1 and CDR2 sequences are SGDLS and YYNGEE. Sequenced material: PBMCs. The sequence came from a young man in good health and CMV-seropositive. This sequence joins TRBV9 and TRBJ2-5, with TRBD1 as a possible D gene (7 bases). The CDR3 sequence: CASSQGGETQYF. Written as DNA, the CDR3 is TGTGCCAGCAGCCAGGGGGGAGAGACCCAGTACTTC.